This entry describes one TCR beta chain. In the same sample, other DNA sequences code for this CDR3. CDR1 is SGHRS, CDR2 YFSETQ, per germline. Trimming left V 4 bases short and J 2 bases short, with 9 bases between. The CDR3 consists of 13 residues. The data are from a study of shared clonotypes between healthy human individuals. This table comes from immunoSEQ multiplex PCR, and its TCRdb copy is limited to in-frame clones, with some not included. Of roughly 2.2 million clones in the sample, 85% to 95% were seen once. Donors were healthy HIV-negative adults without recently reported acute infections or vaccinations.

Sequences were obtained from naive CD4+ T cells from PBMCs. Subset denoted: CD45RA+ positively selected. The receptor was derived from a man aged 18-30 years in good health. Some clones in this sample may be carry-over from other donors' samples. The chain links TRBV5-1 to TRBJ2-5; D not resolved. This CDR3 is CASSPVPQETQYF. In nucleotides, the CDR3 is TGCGCCAGCAGCCCCGTTCCTCAAGAGACCCAGTACTTC.